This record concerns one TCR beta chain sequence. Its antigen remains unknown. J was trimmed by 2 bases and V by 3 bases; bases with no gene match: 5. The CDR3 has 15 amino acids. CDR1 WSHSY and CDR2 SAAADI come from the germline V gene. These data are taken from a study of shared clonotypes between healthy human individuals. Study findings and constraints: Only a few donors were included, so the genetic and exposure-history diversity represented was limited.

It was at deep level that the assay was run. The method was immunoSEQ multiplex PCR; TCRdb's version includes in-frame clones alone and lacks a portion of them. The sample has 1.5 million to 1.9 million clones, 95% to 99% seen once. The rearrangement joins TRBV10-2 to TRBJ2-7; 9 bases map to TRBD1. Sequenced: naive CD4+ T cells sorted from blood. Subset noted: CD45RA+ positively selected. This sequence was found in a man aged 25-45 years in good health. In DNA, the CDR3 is TGCGCCAGCAGTGAAGGGACAGGGCGTACCTACGAGCAGTACTTC. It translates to CASSEGTGRTYEQYF.